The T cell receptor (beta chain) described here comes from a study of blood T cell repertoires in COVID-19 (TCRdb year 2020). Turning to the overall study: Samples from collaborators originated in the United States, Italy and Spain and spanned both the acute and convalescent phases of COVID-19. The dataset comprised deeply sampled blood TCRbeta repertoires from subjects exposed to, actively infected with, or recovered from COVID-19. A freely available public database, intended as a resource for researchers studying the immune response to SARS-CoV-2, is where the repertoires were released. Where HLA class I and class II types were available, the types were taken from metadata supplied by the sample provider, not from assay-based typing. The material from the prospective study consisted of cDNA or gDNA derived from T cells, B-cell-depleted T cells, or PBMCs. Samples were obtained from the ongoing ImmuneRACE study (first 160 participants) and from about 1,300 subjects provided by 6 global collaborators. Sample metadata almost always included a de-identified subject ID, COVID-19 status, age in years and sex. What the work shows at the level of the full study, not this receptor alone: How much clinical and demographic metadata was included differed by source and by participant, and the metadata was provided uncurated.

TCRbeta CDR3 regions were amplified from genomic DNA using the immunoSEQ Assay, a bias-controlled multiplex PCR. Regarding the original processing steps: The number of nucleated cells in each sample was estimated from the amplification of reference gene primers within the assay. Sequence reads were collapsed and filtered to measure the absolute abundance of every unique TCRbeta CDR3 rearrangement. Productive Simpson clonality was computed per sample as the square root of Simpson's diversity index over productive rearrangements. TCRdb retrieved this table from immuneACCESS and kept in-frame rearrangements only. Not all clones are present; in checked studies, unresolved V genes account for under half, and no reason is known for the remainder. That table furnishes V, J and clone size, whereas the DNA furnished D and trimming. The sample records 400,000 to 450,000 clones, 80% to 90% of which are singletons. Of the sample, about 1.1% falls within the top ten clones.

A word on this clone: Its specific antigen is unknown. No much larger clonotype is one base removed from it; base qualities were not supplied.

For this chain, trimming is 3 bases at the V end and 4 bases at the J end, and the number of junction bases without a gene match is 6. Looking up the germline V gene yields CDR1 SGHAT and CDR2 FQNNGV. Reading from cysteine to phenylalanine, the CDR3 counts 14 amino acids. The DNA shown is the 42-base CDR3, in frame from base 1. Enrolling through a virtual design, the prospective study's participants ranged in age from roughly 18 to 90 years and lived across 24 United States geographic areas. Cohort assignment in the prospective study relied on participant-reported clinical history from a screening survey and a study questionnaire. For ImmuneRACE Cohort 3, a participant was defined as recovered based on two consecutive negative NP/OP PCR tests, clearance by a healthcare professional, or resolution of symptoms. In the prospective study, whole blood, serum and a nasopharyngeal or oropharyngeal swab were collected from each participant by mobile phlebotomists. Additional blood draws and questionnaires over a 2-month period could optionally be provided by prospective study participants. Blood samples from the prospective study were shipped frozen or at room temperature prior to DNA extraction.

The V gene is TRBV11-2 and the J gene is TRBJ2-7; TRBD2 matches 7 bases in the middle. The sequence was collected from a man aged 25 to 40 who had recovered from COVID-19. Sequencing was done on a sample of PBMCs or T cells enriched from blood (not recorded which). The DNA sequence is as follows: TGTGCCAGCAGCTTTGGAGCGGGGCATTACGAGCAGTACTTC. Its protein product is CASSFGAGHYEQYF. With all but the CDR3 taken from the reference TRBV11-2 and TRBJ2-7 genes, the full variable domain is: EAGVAQSPRYKIIEKRQSVAFWCNPISGHATLYWYQQILGQGPKLLIQFQNNGVVDDSQLPKDRFSAERLKGVDSTLKIQPAKLEDSAVYLCASSFGAGHYEQYFGPGTRLTVT.